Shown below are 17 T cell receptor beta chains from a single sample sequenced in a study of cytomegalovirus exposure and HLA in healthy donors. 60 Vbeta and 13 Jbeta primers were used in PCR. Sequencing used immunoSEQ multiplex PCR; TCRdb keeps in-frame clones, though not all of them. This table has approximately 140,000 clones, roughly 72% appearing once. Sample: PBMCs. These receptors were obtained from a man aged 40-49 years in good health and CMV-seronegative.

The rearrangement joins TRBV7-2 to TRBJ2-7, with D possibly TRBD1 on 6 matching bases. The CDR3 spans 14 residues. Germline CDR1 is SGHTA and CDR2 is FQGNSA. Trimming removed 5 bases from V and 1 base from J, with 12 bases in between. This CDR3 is CASSLWGPSYEQYF. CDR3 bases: TGTGCCAGCAGCCTTTGGGGGCCATCCTACGAGCAGTACTTC.

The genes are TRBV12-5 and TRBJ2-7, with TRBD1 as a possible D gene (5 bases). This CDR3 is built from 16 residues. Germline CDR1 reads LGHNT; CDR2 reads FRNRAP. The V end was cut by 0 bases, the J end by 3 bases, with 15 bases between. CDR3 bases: TGTGCTAGTGGTTTGGTAAGGCAGGGCGGCAACTACGAGCAGTACTTC. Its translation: CASGLVRQGGNYEQYF.

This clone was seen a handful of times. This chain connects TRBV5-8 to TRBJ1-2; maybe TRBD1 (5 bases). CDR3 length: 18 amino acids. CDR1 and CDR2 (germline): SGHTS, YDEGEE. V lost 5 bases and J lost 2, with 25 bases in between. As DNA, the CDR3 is TGTGCCAGCAGGACGCCTGAATTTGAGGGGAGGACCAACTATGGCTACACCTTC. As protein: CASRTPEFEGRTNYGYTF.

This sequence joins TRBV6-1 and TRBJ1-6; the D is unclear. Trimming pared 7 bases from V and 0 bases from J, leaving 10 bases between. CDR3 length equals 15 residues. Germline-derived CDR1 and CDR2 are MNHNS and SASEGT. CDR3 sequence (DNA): TGTGCCAGCACGGAACACAGCTCCTATAATTCACCCCTCCACTTT. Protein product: CASTEHSSYNSPLHF.

The CDR3 spells CASSEAGGNQPQHF. The CDR3 DNA sequence: TGTGCCAGCAGTGAAGCAGGCGGCAATCAGCCCCAGCATTTT. The V call is TRBV6-4, the J call TRBJ1-5; D remains unclear. Looked up from germline, CDR1 is MRHNA and CDR2 is SNTAGT. Trimming cost V 3 bases and J 2 bases, with 8 bases left between them. The CDR3 totals 14 residues.

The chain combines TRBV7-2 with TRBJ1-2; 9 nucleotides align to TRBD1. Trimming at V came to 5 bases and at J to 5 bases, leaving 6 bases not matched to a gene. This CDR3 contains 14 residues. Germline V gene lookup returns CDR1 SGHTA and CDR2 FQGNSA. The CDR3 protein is CASSPKTGGYGYTF. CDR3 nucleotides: TGTGCCAGCAGCCCGAAGACAGGGGGGTATGGCTACACCTTC.

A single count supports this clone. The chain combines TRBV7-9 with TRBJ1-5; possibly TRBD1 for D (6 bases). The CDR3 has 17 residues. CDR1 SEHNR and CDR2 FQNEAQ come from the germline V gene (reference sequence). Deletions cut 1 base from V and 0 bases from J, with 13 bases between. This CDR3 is CASSLGTESTSNQPQHF. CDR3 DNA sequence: TGTGCCAGCAGCTTAGGGACAGAAAGTACTAGCAATCAGCCCCAGCATTTT.

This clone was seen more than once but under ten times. DNA for the CDR3: TGTGCCAGCAGCTTACTTGGCGGCATGAACACTGAAGCTTTCTTT. It is translated as CASSLLGGMNTEAFF. V usage is TRBV7-9 and J usage is TRBJ1-1; D not certain. The CDR3 contains 15 residues. Per germline, CDR1 SEHNR and CDR2 FQNEAQ (reference sequence). V lost 2 bases, J lost 0 bases, and 10 bases lay in between. Variable domain in full (rest from reference TRBV7-9 and TRBJ1-1): DTGVSQNPRHKITKRGQNVTFRCDPISEHNRLYWYRQTLGQGPEFLTYFQNEAQLEKSRLLSDRFSAERPKGSFSTLEIQRTEQGDSAMYLCASSLLGGMNTEAFFGQGTRLTVV.

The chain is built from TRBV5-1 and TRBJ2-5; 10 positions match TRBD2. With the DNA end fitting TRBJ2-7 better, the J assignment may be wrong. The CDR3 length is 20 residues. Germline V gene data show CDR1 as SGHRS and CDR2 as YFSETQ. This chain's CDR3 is CASSSPRVGSSGGPGYEQYF. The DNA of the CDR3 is TGCGCCAGCAGCAGCCCGCGCGTTGGTTCTAGCGGGGGCCCTGGGTACGAGCAGTACTTC.

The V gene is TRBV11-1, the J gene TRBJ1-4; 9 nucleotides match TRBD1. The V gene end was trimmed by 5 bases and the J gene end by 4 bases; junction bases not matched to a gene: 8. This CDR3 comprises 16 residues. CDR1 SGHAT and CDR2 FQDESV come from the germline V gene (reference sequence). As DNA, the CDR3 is TGTGCCAGCAGCAAATCCCGGGACAGGGATAATGAAAAACTGTTTTTT. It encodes CASSKSRDRDNEKLFF.

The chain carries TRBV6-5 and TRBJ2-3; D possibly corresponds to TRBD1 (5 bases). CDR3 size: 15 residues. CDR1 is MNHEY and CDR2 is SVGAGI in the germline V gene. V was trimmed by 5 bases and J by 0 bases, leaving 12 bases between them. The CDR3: CASSTTDASTDTQYF. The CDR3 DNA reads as TGTGCCAGCAGTACGACAGATGCTAGCACAGATACGCAGTATTTT.

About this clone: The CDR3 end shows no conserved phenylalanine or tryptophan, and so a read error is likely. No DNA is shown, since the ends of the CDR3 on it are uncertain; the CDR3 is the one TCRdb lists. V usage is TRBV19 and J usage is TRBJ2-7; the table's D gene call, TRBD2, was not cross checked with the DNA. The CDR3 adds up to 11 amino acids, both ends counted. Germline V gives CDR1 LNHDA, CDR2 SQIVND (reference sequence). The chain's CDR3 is CASSIGRELVL.

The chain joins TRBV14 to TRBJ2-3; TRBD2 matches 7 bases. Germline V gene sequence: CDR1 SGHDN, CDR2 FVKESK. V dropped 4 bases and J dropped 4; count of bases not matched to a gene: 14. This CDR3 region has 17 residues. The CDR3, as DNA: TGTGCCAGCAGCCTAAGCGGGGCCCAAAAGTCAGCAGATACGCAGTATTTT. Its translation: CASSLSGAQKSADTQYF.

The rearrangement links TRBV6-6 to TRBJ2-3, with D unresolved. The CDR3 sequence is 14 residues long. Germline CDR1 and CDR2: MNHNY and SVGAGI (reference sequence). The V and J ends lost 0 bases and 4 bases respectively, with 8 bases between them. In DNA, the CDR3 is TGTGCCAGCAGTTACTCGGGCAGGTCAGATACGCAGTATTTT. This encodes CASSYSGRSDTQYF.

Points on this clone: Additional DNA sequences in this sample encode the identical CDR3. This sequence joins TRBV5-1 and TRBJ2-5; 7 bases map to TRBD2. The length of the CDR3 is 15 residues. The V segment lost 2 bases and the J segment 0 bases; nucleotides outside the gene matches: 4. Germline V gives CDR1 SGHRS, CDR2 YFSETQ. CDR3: CASSFGTTYQETQYF. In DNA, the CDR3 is TGCGCCAGCAGCTTCGGGACTACGTACCAAGAGACCCAGTACTTC.

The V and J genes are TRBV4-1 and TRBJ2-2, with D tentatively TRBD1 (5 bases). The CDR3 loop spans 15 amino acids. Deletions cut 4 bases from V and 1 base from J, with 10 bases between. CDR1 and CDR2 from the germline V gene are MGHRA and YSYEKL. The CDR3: CASSRTSMNTGELFF. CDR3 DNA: TGCGCCAGCAGCCGGACAAGTATGAACACCGGGGAGCTGTTTTTT.

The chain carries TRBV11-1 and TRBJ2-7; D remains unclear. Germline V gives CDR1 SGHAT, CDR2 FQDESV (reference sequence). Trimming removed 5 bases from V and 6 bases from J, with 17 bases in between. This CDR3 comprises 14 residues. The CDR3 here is CASSQTLLLGEQYF. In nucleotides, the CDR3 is TGTGCCAGCAGCCAGACTCTCCTGTTAGGCGAGCAGTACTTC.